Below, 20 T cell receptor beta chains from the same sample are listed, as sequenced in a study of blood T cell repertoires in COVID-19. Profiling relied on immunoSEQ multiplex PCR, and the TCRdb table lists in-frame clones only, not all of them. The sample includes roughly 410,000 clones, approximately 89% seen only once; the top ten take about 1.4%. Source material: peripheral blood. The receptors derive from a middle-aged woman with COVID-19, enrolled during active disease.

The chain has TRBV19 and TRBJ2-1, with 11 bases that match TRBD2. Germline trimming cut 5 bases from V and 3 bases from J; bases unmatched to any gene: 9. The CDR3 loop spans 17 amino acids. Looked up from germline, CDR1 is LNHDA and CDR2 is SQIVND (reference sequence). The CDR3 here is CASSRLAGTNLYNEQFF. CDR3 sequence (DNA): TGTGCCAGTAGTCGACTAGCGGGGACGAATCTCTACAATGAGCAGTTCTTC.

The gene calls are TRBV27 and TRBJ2-7, with D maybe TRBD2 (5 bases). The V gene's germline CDR1 is MNHEY and CDR2 SMNVEV (reference sequence). V lost 2 bases to trimming and J lost 2 bases, with 13 bases between them. The CDR3 is made up of 15 amino acids. In nucleotides, the CDR3 is TGTGCCAGCAGTTTAGTTTCCGGGGTGACCTACGAGCAGTACTTC. Protein: CASSLVSGVTYEQYF.

The J gene is TRBJ1-5, the V gene TRBV28; 9 bases agree with TRBD1. J gave up 2 bases and V 1 base, and 9 bases lay outside the gene matches. In germline, CDR1 is MDHEN, CDR2 SYDVKM. The CDR3 is 18 residues long. The CDR3 reads CASSLFLGTGTGNQPQHF. CDR3 nucleotides: TGTGCCAGCAGTTTATTTTTGGGGACAGGGACGGGCAATCAGCCCCAGCATTTT.

The J gene is TRBJ1-3, the V gene TRBV7-2; D call uncertain. Per the germline V gene, CDR1 is SGHTA and CDR2 is FQGNSA. The length of the CDR3 is 15 residues. V lost 2 bases, J lost 0 bases, and 8 bases lay in between. CDR3 sequence (DNA): TGTGCCAGCAGCTTAAGTAGCCGCTCTGGAAACACCATATATTTT. It codes for CASSLSSRSGNTIYF. Combining the CDR3 with reference TRBV7-2 and TRBJ1-3 gives the whole variable domain GAGVSQSPSNKVTEKGKDVELRCDPISGHTALYWYRQSLGQGLEFLIYFQGNSAPDKSGLPSDRFSAERTGGSVSTLTIQRTQQEDSAVYLCASSLSSRSGNTIYFGEGSWLTVV.

The chain uses TRBV3-1 (or the pseudogene TRBV3-2) and TRBJ1-2; D gene uncertain. Trimming stripped 5 bases from V and 4 bases from J, with 17 bases between. The CDR3 extends over 15 amino acids. Germline V gene lookup returns CDR1 LGHDT and CDR2 YNNKEL (reference sequence). The chain's CDR3 is CASSEGGIGGYGYTF. CDR3 bases: TGTGCCAGCAGCGAGGGAGGGATTGGAGGCTATGGCTACACCTTC.

This clone appeared a few times. The chain employs TRBV6-2 or TRBV6-3 and TRBJ2-5; 7 nucleotides align to TRBD2. The germline V gene encodes CDR1 MNHEY and CDR2 SVGEGT. The CDR3 extends over 13 amino acids. Trimming cost V 5 bases and J 2 bases; bases outside gene matches: 2. The CDR3 sequence: CASSRDYQETQYF. CDR3 in DNA: TGTGCCAGCAGTCGGGACTATCAAGAGACCCAGTACTTC.

This rearrangement joins TRBV9 to TRBJ1-6, with TRBD1 as a possible D gene (6 bases). V dropped 1 base and J dropped 7 bases, with 15 bases sitting between them. CDR1 is SGDLS, CDR2 YYNGEE, per germline. This CDR3 region has 16 residues. For the CDR3, the DNA is TGTGCCAGCAGCGTAACTTACAGGGTATCGAATTCACCCCTCCACTTT. Its protein product is CASSVTYRVSNSPLHF.

The J gene is TRBJ1-6, the V gene TRBV5-1; 8 bases match TRBD1. This CDR3 region has 13 residues. V shed 7 bases and J 5 bases; nucleotides not matched to a gene: 2. Germline-derived CDR1 and CDR2 are SGHRS and YFSETQ. CDR3 nucleotide sequence: TGCGCCAGCCAGACAGGGGATAATTCACCCCTCCACTTT. Amino acid sequence: CASQTGDNSPLHF.

The count of this clone is one. The chain employs TRBV19 and TRBJ2-1; TRBD2 matches 8 bases. CDR3 length equals 15 residues. The germline V gene has CDR1 LNHDA and CDR2 SQIVND (reference sequence). Losses at the gene ends were 8 bases for V and 8 bases for J; bases not matched to a gene: 14. The CDR3 is CASSPGTSRKDEQFF. The CDR3 bases are TGTGCCAGTTCTCCCGGGACTAGTCGAAAGGATGAGCAGTTCTTC.

The chain couples TRBV28 to TRBJ2-3; perhaps TRBD1 as D (6 bases). Germline V gene sequence: CDR1 MDHEN, CDR2 SYDVKM. V shed 8 bases and J shed 8 bases, with 14 bases lying between them. This CDR3 has 12 amino acids. As DNA, the CDR3 is TGTGCCAGCGGAGTCTGGGGGCCTACGCAGTATTTT. Protein: CASGVWGPTQYF.

The chain combines TRBV19 with TRBJ1-4; TRBD1 agrees at 8 bases. The CDR3 spans 14 residues. Germline CDR1 is LNHDA and CDR2 is SQIVND (reference sequence). V trimming: 5 bases; J trimming: 7 bases; junction bases outside the gene matches: 6. CDR3 sequence (DNA): TGTGCCAGTAGTTCGGACAGGGAAGTTGAAAAACTGTTTTTT. This sequence encodes CASSSDREVEKLFF.

The CDR3 reads CASSLKWAGVLLPQHF. CDR3 bases: TGTGCCAGCAGCTTAAAATGGGCAGGGGTTCTACTGCCCCAGCATTTT. V is TRBV7-4 and J is TRBJ1-5; possible D gene TRBD1, 6 bases. CDR3 size: 16 residues. The germline V gene encodes CDR1 SGHVT and CDR2 SQSDAQ. V shed 2 bases and J shed 9 bases, with 20 bases lying between them. Full variable domain (rest looked up from reference TRBV7-4 and TRBJ1-5): GAGVSQSPRYKVAKRGRDVALRCDSISGHVTLYWYRQTLGQGSEVLTYSQSDAQRDKSGRPSGRFSAERPERSVSTLKIQRTEQGDSAVYLCASSLKWAGVLLPQHFGDGTRLSIL.

The rearrangement joins TRBV28 to TRBJ1-2; D perhaps matches TRBD1 (6 bases). V lost 2 bases, J lost 13 bases, and 14 bases lay in between. The CDR3 spans 12 residues. CDR1 MDHEN and CDR2 SYDVKM come from the germline V gene. CDR3: CASSLVGGAATF. The CDR3 DNA is TGTGCCAGCAGTTTAGTTGGGGGCGCCGCCACCTTC.

This clone was found once. The rearrangement joins TRBV19 to TRBJ2-3, with 10 positions matching TRBD2. Germline V gene sequence: CDR1 LNHDA, CDR2 SQIVND (reference sequence). The CDR3 covers 16 residues. J gave up 4 bases and V 4 bases, and 8 bases lay outside the gene matches. The CDR3 DNA reads as TGTGCCAGTAGTAGGTCTAGCGGGAGCTGGTCAGATACGCAGTATTTT. It translates to CASSRSSGSWSDTQYF.

This chain links TRBV4-1 with TRBJ1-6; D is perhaps TRBD1 (5 bases). Deletions cut 0 bases from V and 7 bases from J, with 10 bases between. This CDR3 contains 15 residues. Germline lookup yields CDR1 MGHRA and CDR2 YSYEKL. CDR3 region: CASSQDGAGNSPLHF. DNA for the CDR3: TGCGCCAGCAGCCAAGATGGGGCAGGGAATTCACCCCTCCACTTT.

The rearrangement joins TRBV3-1 (or the pseudogene TRBV3-2) to TRBJ2-3, with 7 bases that match TRBD2. With 1 base clipped from V and 9 bases from J, the junction kept 1 base outside the gene matches. The CDR3 contains 12 residues. Germline values: CDR1 LGHDT, CDR2 YNNKEL (reference sequence). CDR3 sequence reads: CASSQGLATQYF. The CDR3 DNA is TGTGCCAGCAGCCAAGGACTAGCCACGCAGTATTTT.

The chain recombines TRBV6-6 with TRBJ2-2; 9 bases line up with TRBD2. The CDR3 spans 14 residues. The V gene's germline CDR1 is MNHNY and CDR2 SVGAGI (reference sequence). The trim removed 7 bases at V and 5 bases at J, leaving 5 bases unmatched. The CDR3 region is CASTNLAGTGELFF. The CDR3 DNA reads TGTGCCAGCACAAACCTAGCGGGGACCGGGGAGCTGTTTTTT.

The chain employs TRBV19 and TRBJ2-7; TRBD2 might be the D (7 bases). The germline V gene encodes CDR1 LNHDA and CDR2 SQIVND (reference sequence). There are 15 residues in the CDR3. Trimming took off 7 bases at V and 2 bases at J, with 18 bases between the two ends. As DNA, the CDR3 is TGTGCCAGTAAGGCGGGGGCAGGACAGACCTACGAGCAGTACTTC. This translates into CASKAGAGQTYEQYF.

This rearrangement joins TRBV15 to TRBJ2-1; 9 bases line up with TRBD1. Germline V gene lookup returns CDR1 LNHNV and CDR2 YYDKDF (reference sequence). This CDR3 has 13 amino acids. Unmatched junction bases numbered 7, after V lost 6 bases and J lost 10 bases. DNA for the CDR3: TGTGCCACCAGGACAGGGGGATCGTGGGAGCAGTTCTTC. Translated: CATRTGGSWEQFF.

This sequence joins TRBV28 and TRBJ1-2; 9 bases are a match to TRBD1. Germline CDR1 MDHEN, CDR2 SYDVKM. CDR3 length: 15 residues. V gave up 6 bases and J gave up 7 bases; unmatched junction bases: 12. The CDR3 region is CASSPGTGRVFGYTF. The CDR3 nucleotides read TGTGCCAGCAGCCCTGGGACAGGGCGAGTTTTTGGCTACACCTTC.